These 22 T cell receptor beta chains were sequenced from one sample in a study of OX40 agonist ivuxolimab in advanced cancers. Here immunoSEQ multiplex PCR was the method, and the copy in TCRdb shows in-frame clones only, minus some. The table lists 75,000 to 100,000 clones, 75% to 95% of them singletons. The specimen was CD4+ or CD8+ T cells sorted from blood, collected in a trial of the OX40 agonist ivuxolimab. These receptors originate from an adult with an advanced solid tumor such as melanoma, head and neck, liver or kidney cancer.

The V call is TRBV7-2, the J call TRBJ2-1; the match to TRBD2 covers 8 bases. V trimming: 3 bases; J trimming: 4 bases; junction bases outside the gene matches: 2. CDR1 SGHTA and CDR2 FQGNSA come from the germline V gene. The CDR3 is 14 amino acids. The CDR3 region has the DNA TGTGCCAGCAGCTTGGGACTAGGTTACAATGAGCAGTTCTTC. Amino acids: CASSLGLGYNEQFF. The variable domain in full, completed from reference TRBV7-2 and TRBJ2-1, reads GAGVSQSPSNKVTEKGKDVELRCDPISGHTALYWYRQSLGQGLEFLIYFQGNSAPDKSGLPSDRFSAERTGGSVSTLTIQRTQQEDSAVYLCASSLGLGYNEQFFGPGTRLTVL.

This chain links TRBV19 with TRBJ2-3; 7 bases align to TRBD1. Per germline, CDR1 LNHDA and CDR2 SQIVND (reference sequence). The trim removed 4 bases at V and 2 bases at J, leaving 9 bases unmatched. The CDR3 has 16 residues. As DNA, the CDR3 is TGTGCCAGTAGTAACTCGGACAGGATCTACACAGATACGCAGTATTTT. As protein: CASSNSDRIYTDTQYF.

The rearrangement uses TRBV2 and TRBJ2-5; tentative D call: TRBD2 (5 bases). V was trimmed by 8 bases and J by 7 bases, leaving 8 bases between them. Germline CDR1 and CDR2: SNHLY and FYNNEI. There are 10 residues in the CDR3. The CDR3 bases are TGTGCCAGCGGCGAGGGGACCCAGTACTTC. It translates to CASGEGTQYF.

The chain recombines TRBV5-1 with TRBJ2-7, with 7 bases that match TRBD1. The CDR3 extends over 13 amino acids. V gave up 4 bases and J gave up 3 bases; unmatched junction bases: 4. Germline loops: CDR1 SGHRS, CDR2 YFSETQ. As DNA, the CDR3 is TGCGCCAGCAGCACGGGACAGAACTACGAGCAGTACTTC. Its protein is CASSTGQNYEQYF.

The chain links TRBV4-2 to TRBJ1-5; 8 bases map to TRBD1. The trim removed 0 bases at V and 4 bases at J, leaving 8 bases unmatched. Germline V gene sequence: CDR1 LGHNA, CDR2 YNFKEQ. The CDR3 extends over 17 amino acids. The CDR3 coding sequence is TGTGCCAGCAGCCAAGATCTACAGGGACAGGAGAATCAGCCCCAGCATTTT. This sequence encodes CASSQDLQGQENQPQHF.

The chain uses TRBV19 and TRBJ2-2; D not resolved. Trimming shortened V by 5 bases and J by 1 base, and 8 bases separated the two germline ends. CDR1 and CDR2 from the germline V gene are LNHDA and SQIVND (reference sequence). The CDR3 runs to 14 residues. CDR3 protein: CASSAQENTGELFF. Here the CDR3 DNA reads TGTGCCAGTAGTGCCCAGGAGAACACCGGGGAGCTGTTTTTT.

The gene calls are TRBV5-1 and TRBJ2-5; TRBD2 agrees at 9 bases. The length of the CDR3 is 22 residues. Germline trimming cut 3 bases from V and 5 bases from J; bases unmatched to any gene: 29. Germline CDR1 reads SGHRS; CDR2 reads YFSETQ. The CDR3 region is CASSWGLRRQTVGGRGRETQYF. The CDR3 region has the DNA TGCGCCAGCAGCTGGGGGCTGCGGAGACAGACCGTCGGCGGGAGGGGAAGGGAGACCCAGTACTTC.

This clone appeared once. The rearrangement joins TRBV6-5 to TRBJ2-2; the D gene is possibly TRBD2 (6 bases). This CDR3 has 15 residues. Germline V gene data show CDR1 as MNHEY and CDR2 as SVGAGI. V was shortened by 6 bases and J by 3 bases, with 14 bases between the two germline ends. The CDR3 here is CASSDIAADTGELFF. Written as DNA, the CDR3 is TGTGCCAGCAGCGACATAGCGGCGGACACCGGGGAGCTGTTTTTT.

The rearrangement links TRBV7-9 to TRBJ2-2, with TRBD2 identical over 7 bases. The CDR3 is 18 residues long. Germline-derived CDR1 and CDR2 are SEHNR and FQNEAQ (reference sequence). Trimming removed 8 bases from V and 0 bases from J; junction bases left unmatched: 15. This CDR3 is CASPGRRLAVTNTGELFF. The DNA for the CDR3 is TGTGCCAGCCCCGGGCGACGGCTAGCGGTGACGAACACCGGGGAGCTGTTTTTT.

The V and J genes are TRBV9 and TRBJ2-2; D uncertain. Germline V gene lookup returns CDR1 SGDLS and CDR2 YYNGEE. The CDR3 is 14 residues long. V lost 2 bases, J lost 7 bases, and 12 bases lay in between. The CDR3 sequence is CASSVQSSGGELFF. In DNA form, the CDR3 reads TGTGCCAGCAGCGTTCAGTCGTCTGGCGGGGAGCTGTTTTTT.

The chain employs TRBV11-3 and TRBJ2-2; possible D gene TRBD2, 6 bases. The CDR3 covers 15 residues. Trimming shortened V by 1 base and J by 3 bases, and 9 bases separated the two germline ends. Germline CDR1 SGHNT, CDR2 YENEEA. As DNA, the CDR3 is TGTGCCAGCAGCTTAGCGGGAGTGGACACCGGGGAGCTGTTTTTT. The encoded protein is CASSLAGVDTGELFF.

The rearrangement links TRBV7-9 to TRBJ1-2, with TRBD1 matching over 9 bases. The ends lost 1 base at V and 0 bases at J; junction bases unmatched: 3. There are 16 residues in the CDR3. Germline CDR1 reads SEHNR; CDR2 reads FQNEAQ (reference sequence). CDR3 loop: CASSLDGDRANYGYTF. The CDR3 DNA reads TGTGCCAGCAGCTTAGACGGGGACAGGGCTAACTATGGCTACACCTTC.

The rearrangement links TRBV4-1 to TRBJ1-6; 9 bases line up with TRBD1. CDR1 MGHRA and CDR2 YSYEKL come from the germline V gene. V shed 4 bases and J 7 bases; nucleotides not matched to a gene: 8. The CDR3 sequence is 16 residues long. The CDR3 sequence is CASSRLIQGANSPLHF. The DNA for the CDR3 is TGCGCCAGCAGCCGCCTTATACAGGGGGCGAATTCACCCCTCCACTTT.

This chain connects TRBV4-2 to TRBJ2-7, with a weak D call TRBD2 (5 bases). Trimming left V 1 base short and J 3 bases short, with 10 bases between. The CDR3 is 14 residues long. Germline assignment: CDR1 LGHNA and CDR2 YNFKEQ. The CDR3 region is CASSQGSGDYEQYF. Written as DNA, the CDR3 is TGTGCCAGCAGCCAAGGGAGCGGAGACTACGAGCAGTACTTC.

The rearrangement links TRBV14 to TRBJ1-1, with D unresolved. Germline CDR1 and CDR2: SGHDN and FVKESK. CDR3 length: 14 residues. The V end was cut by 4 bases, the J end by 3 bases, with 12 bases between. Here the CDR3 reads CASSPLSSYTEAFF. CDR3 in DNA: TGTGCCAGCAGCCCCCTTTCGAGCTACACTGAAGCTTTCTTT.

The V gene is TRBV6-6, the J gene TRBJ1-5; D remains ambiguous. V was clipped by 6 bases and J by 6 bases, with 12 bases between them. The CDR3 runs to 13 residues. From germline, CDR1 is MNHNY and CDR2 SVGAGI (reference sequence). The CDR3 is CASRQSPIQPQHF. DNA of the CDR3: TGTGCCAGCAGACAGAGCCCGATTCAGCCCCAGCATTTT.

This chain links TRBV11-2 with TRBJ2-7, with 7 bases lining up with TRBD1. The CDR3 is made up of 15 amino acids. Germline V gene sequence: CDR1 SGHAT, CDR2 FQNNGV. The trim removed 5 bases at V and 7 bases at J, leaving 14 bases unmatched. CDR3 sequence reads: CASSVRQGQLEEQYF. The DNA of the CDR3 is TGTGCCAGCAGCGTCCGACAGGGCCAATTAGAAGAGCAGTACTTC.

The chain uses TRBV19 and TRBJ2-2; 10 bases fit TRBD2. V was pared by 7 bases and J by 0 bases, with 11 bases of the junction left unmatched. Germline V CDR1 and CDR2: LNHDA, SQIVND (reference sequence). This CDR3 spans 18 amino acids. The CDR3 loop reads CASTSGAAGGPNTGELFF. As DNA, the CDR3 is TGTGCCAGTACCTCGGGGGCAGCGGGAGGGCCGAACACCGGGGAGCTGTTTTTT.

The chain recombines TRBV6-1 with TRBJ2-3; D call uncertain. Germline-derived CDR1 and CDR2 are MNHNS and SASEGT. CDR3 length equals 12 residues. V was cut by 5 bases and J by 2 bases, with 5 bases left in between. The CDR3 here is CASSTHTDTQYF. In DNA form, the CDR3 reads TGTGCCAGCAGTACCCACACAGATACGCAGTATTTT.

Here the CDR3 reads CASSRLLSGSSYNEQFF. DNA of the CDR3: TGCGCCAGCAGCCGACTGCTTAGCGGAAGCTCCTACAATGAGCAGTTCTTC. V and J are TRBV4-3 and TRBJ2-1; D is perhaps TRBD2 (6 bases). This CDR3 is built from 17 residues. Trimming stripped 4 bases from V and 0 bases from J, with 16 bases between. The V gene's germline CDR1 is LGHNA and CDR2 YSLEER.

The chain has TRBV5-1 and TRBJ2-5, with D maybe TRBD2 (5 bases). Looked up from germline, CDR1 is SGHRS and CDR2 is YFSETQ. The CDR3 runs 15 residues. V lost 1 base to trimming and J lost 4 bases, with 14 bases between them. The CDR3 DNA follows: TGCGCCAGCAGCTTGTCACGAGAAGCGGCAGAGACCCAGTACTTC. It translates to CASSLSREAAETQYF. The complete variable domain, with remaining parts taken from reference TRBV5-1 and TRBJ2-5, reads KAGVTQTPRYLIKTRGQQVTLSCSPISGHRSVSWYQQTPGQGLQFLFEYFSETQRNKGNFPGRFSGRQFSNSRSEMNVSTLELGDSALYLCASSLSREAAETQYFGPGTRLLVL.

The CDR3 reads CASSPGTAVYEQYF. The CDR3 DNA reads as TGCGCCAGCAGCCCCGGGACAGCGGTATACGAGCAGTACTTC. The V gene is TRBV10-1, the J gene TRBJ2-7; 7 bases line up with TRBD1. This CDR3 has 14 amino acids. The J segment lost 4 bases and the V segment lost 6 bases, leaving 9 bases of the junction unmatched. CDR1 is WNHNN, CDR2 SYGVQD, per germline (reference sequence).